This T cell receptor beta chain comes out of a study of T cells in Graves' hyperthyroidism and ophthalmopathy. Study as a whole: Peripheral blood was secured at the point of initial diagnosis, before any treatment. Points from the study as a whole: Peripheral blood also featured most of the thyroid clonotypes expanded above 0.001.

The source material, RNA transcripts, was used to amplify TCR beta CDR3 regions. An initial round of RT-PCR targeting the TCR CDR3 relied on the HTBI primer set. TCRdb reanalysed the multiplex PCR reads using MiXCR and keeps one entry per CDR3 protein. The sample lists approximately 600,000 distinct CDR3 sequences, about 20% occurring once. Exclusions: uncontrolled infection, other autoimmune disease, pregnancy, lactation. Fresh peripheral blood, about 9.6 ml, yielded the PBMCs. This clonotype was counted only a few times. The antigen is undetermined. Germline V gives CDR1 ENHRY, CDR2 SYGVKD. CDR3 size: 14 residues. V was trimmed by 0 bases and J by 5 bases, leaving 7 bases between them.

Specimen: blood. The receptor was isolated from a man aged 25-45 years with Graves' ophthalmopathy. V usage is TRBV10-3 and J usage is TRBJ2-2; D ambiguous. Here the CDR3 DNA reads TGTGCCATCAGTGAGTCGGACCCGACCGGGGAGCTGTTTTTT. This sequence encodes CAISESDPTGELFF.